The table lists the clone carrying this T cell receptor beta chain with many counts. Its antigen is unidentified. This entry is derived from a study of T cells in Graves' hyperthyroidism and ophthalmopathy. The CDR3 regions of TCR beta were amplified from RNA transcripts. With the HTBI primer set, the TCR CDR3 went through a first round of RT-PCR. TCRdb re-analysed the multiplex PCR reads in MiXCR, keeping a single row per CDR3 protein. The sample records about 380,000 distinct CDR3 sequences, 14% being singletons. Study-level findings and limits: Expanded thyroid clonotypes (above 0.001) were mostly also found in blood. With a median lead of approximately six months before onset, the model predicted ophthalmopathy.

V trimming: 0 bases; J trimming: 8 bases; junction bases outside the gene matches: 14. From germline, CDR1 is DFQATT and CDR2 SNEGSKA (reference sequence). CDR3 length equals 16 residues. Diagnosis relied on clinical symptoms, serum thyroxine and TRAb, thyroid ultrasound and orbital computed tomography. The chain carries TRBV20-1 and TRBJ1-2; 8 bases map to TRBD1. The sequencing sample was made of blood. This clonotype originated in a woman in her thirties with Graves' ophthalmopathy. The CDR3 reads CSARERDRGPTSGYTF. DNA for the CDR3: TGCAGTGCTAGAGAACGCGACAGGGGACCCACGAGCGGCTACACCTTC.